This is a list of T cell receptor beta chains from one sample in a study of T-cell reconstitution after alpha-beta-depleted transplantation in children. Each CDR3 protein is one row after TCRdb ran MiXCR on the PCR reads. The table includes under 300,000 distinct CDR3 sequences, around a tenth detected once. This sample comprised peripheral blood, obtained 180 days after TCRalphabeta/CD19-depleted stem cell transplant. These receptors all stem from a male patient between 2 and 9 years old who had a stem cell transplant for chronic granulomatous disease, so the T cells may come from the graft donor. Both conserved end residues are part of each CDR3. Fields, in order: D gene, V gene, clone size, J gene, CDR3 protein, CDR3 DNA. D genes are given only for firm matches. A row's size may be missing; if present it is once, few, many or a size class.

D gene: NA; V gene: TRBV6-1; clone size: few; J gene: TRBJ2-1; CDR3 protein: CASKRVTSSYNEQFF; CDR3 DNA: TGTGCCAGCAAGCGGGTGACTAGCTCCTACAATGAGCAGTTCTTC
D gene: NA; V gene: TRBV4-3; clone size: few; J gene: TRBJ2-2; CDR3 protein: CASSQLRVVTGELFF; CDR3 DNA: TGCGCCAGCAGCCAACTTAGGGTGGTCACCGGGGAGCTGTTTTTT
D gene: NA; V gene: TRBV6-5; clone size: many; J gene: TRBJ2-1; CDR3 protein: CASSYSGDNEQFF; CDR3 DNA: TGTGCCAGCAGTTACTCGGGGGATAATGAGCAGTTCTTC
D gene: NA; V gene: TRBV9; clone size: many; J gene: TRBJ2-5; CDR3 protein: CASSGEGVGKTQYF; CDR3 DNA: TGTGCCAGCAGCGGAGAAGGGGTTGGGAAGACCCAGTACTTC
D gene: NA; V gene: TRBV5-1; clone size: many; J gene: TRBJ2-5; CDR3 protein: CASSSGDQETQYF; CDR3 DNA: TGCGCCAGCAGTTCGGGGGACCAAGAGACCCAGTACTTC
D gene: TRBD2; V gene: TRBV24-1; clone size: many; J gene: TRBJ2-3; CDR3 protein: CATSLPTSGRTTDTQYF; CDR3 DNA: TGTGCCACCAGTTTACCGACTAGCGGGAGGACCACAGATACGCAGTATTTT
D gene: TRBD2; V gene: TRBV30; clone size: NA; J gene: TRBJ2-7; CDR3 protein: CAWTPRTSGSQYF; CDR3 DNA: TGTGCCTGGACACCTAGAACTAGCGGGAGCCAGTACTTC
D gene: NA; V gene: TRBV5-4; clone size: NA; J gene: TRBJ2-7; CDR3 protein: CASSLSGQFYEQYF; CDR3 DNA: TGTGCCAGCAGCTTGAGTGGACAGTTCTACGAGCAGTACTTC
D gene: NA; V gene: TRBV13; clone size: many; J gene: TRBJ1-3; CDR3 protein: CASGQSGNTIYF; CDR3 DNA: TGTGCCAGTGGGCAGTCTGGAAACACCATATATTTT
D gene: NA; V gene: TRBV29-1; clone size: many; J gene: TRBJ1-1; CDR3 protein: CSVEVVALNTEAFF; CDR3 DNA: TGCAGCGTTGAAGTCGTTGCCCTGAACACTGAAGCTTTCTTT
D gene: NA; V gene: TRBV6-1; clone size: many; J gene: TRBJ1-2; CDR3 protein: CASSGASGGDYGYTF; CDR3 DNA: TGTGCCAGCAGTGGGGCTTCGGGGGGGGACTATGGCTACACCTTC
D gene: NA; V gene: TRBV6-1; clone size: many; J gene: TRBJ2-1; CDR3 protein: CASSPGSERWDEQFF; CDR3 DNA: TGTGCCAGCAGTCCTGGATCCGAACGTTGGGATGAGCAGTTCTTC
D gene: NA; V gene: TRBV5-1; clone size: many; J gene: TRBJ1-4; CDR3 protein: CASSPLGQKLFF; CDR3 DNA: TGCGCCAGCAGCCCCCTTGGACAGAAACTGTTTTTT
D gene: NA; V gene: TRBV28; clone size: many; J gene: TRBJ1-3; CDR3 protein: CASSRGFFSGNTIYF; CDR3 DNA: TGTGCCAGCAGCCGAGGCTTTTTCTCTGGAAACACCATATATTTT
D gene: TRBD2; V gene: TRBV20-1; clone size: many; J gene: TRBJ2-7; CDR3 protein: CSAPPGLAHYEQYF; CDR3 DNA: TGCAGTGCTCCTCCGGGACTAGCGCACTACGAGCAGTACTTC
D gene: NA; V gene: TRBV20-1; clone size: many; J gene: TRBJ2-2; CDR3 protein: CSARDSRANTGELFF; CDR3 DNA: TGCAGTGCTAGAGACAGCCGCGCGAACACCGGGGAGCTGTTTTTT
D gene: TRBD2; V gene: TRBV5-1; clone size: many; J gene: TRBJ2-7; CDR3 protein: CASSMGLAGWDYEQYF; CDR3 DNA: TGCGCCAGCAGCATGGGACTAGCGGGATGGGACTACGAGCAGTACTTC
D gene: NA; V gene: TRBV4-1; clone size: many; J gene: TRBJ2-2; CDR3 protein: CASSRTTGELFF; CDR3 DNA: TGCGCCAGCAGCAGAACCACCGGGGAGCTGTTTTTT
D gene: TRBD1; V gene: TRBV5-1; clone size: many; J gene: TRBJ2-1; CDR3 protein: CASSPLRGRYNEQFF; CDR3 DNA: TGCGCCAGCAGCCCCCTTAGGGGGCGTTACAATGAGCAGTTCTTC
D gene: NA; V gene: TRBV19; clone size: few; J gene: TRBJ2-2; CDR3 protein: CAREGRGNTGELFF; CDR3 DNA: TGTGCCAGGGAGGGTAGGGGAAACACCGGGGAGCTGTTTTTT
D gene: TRBD2; V gene: TRBV25-1; clone size: many; J gene: TRBJ2-7; CDR3 protein: CASSAKSGKGSKSYEQYF; CDR3 DNA: TGTGCCAGCAGTGCAAAGAGCGGGAAGGGTTCAAAGTCCTACGAGCAGTACTTC
D gene: TRBD1; V gene: TRBV28; clone size: many; J gene: TRBJ2-1; CDR3 protein: CASSFPTGAGNEQFF; CDR3 DNA: TGTGCCAGCAGTTTCCCGACAGGGGCCGGGAATGAGCAGTTCTTC
D gene: NA; V gene: TRBV30; clone size: many; J gene: TRBJ2-7; CDR3 protein: CAWSVEGFEQYF; CDR3 DNA: TGTGCCTGGAGTGTTGAGGGGTTCGAGCAGTACTTC
D gene: TRBD2; V gene: TRBV2; clone size: many; J gene: TRBJ2-2; CDR3 protein: CASRASGTYTGELFF; CDR3 DNA: TGTGCCAGCAGGGCTAGCGGGACCTACACCGGGGAGCTGTTTTTT
D gene: TRBD2; V gene: TRBV10-3; clone size: many; J gene: TRBJ2-2; CDR3 protein: CAISEGTSGNTGELFF; CDR3 DNA: TGTGCCATCAGTGAAGGGACTAGCGGGAACACCGGGGAGCTGTTTTTT
D gene: TRBD1; V gene: TRBV14; clone size: many; J gene: TRBJ2-1; CDR3 protein: CASSQDWGQVGNEQFF; CDR3 DNA: TGTGCCAGCAGCCAAGATTGGGGACAGGTGGGCAATGAGCAGTTCTTC
D gene: TRBD1; V gene: TRBV5-1; clone size: many; J gene: TRBJ2-1; CDR3 protein: CASSSTGSSYNEQFF; CDR3 DNA: TGCGCCAGCAGCTCGACAGGGAGCTCCTACAATGAGCAGTTCTTC
D gene: NA; V gene: TRBV7-6; clone size: many; J gene: TRBJ2-3; CDR3 protein: CASSPRELGHTQYF; CDR3 DNA: TGTGCCAGCAGCCCTCGCGAGTTGGGGCATACGCAGTATTTT
D gene: NA; V gene: TRBV10-3; clone size: many; J gene: TRBJ2-1; CDR3 protein: CAAQSHNEQFF; CDR3 DNA: TGTGCCGCCCAATCCCACAATGAGCAGTTCTTC
D gene: TRBD2; V gene: TRBV5-1; clone size: many; J gene: TRBJ2-1; CDR3 protein: CASSAPGLARRNEQFF; CDR3 DNA: TGCGCCAGCAGCGCACCGGGACTAGCAAGGAGGAATGAGCAGTTCTTC